The source of this TCR beta chain is a study of blood T cell repertoires in COVID-19. At the level of the study: Specimens from acute and convalescent COVID-19 originated in the United States, Italy and Spain. T cells, B-cell-depleted T cells, or PBMCs provided the cDNA or gDNA that served as material.

Authors' processing steps: Researchers report that nucleated cell counts were estimated from reference gene primer amplification. The data were produced by immunoSEQ multiplex PCR, yet TCRdb's version contains in-frame clones alone and is incomplete. The D gene and trimming were derived from the DNA, and the V and J assignments and clone size from that table. Here the sample spans around 94,000 clones, around four fifths being singletons. The trim removed 6 bases at V and 4 bases at J, leaving 7 bases unmatched. CDR3 length: 14 amino acids. The germline V gene encodes CDR1 LNHNV and CDR2 YYDKDF (reference sequence).

The rearrangement uses TRBV15 and TRBJ2-3; 7 bases line up with TRBD2. The specimen was peripheral blood. This receptor was identified in a human donor in a cohort sampled during active COVID-19. The CDR3 DNA reads as TGTGCCACCAGGGGGGGAGGGTTGGCAGATACGCAGTATTTT. Translated: CATRGGGLADTQYF.